This paragraph reports one T cell receptor beta chain. This clonotype was recorded many times. What antigen it recognizes has not been identified. The record has no base qualities; no much larger clone is one base away. This sample is drawn from a study of response to subunit inactivated influenza vaccine listed by TCRdb under 2018. Concerning the study at large: Deep quantitative T cell receptor repertoire profiling was used in the study to track responses to a trivalent subunit inactivated influenza vaccine. The paper's findings and limits, for the study overall: The authors proposed that each seasonal influenza vaccination may bring in only a limited number of new T cells.

Library preparation was by RT-PCR. Instrument on record: Illumina HiSeq 2500. TCRdb reanalyzed the raw reads on its own, using fastp at Q25 for trimming and MiXCR for clone calling, and kept in-frame beta chains. Entries are consolidated by CDR3 protein sequence, retaining the most common genes and DNA. The sample table lists 490,000 or so distinct CDR3 sequences, around 8% of them with a count of one. The ten largest clones represent approximately 12% of the sample. Sequenced material: PBMCs from blood, taken roughly 24 months after vaccination. The sequence was collected from a man aged 50-75 years who received an inactivated influenza vaccine. Donor details come from another sample of the same person, matched by shared clones.

The CDR3 in this case is CASWRRYNEQFF. The DNA sequence is TGTGCCAGCTGGAGGCGATACAATGAGCAGTTCTTC. The chain was built from TRBV21-1 and TRBJ2-1; the DNA was not used to check the table's D call, TRBD2. TRBV21-1 is a listed pseudogene. The CDR3 has 12 amino acids, counting the end cysteine and phenylalanine. Left in the record is the CDR3 DNA by itself, 36 bases read in frame from the first base.